Shown below are 16 T cell receptor beta chains from a single sample sequenced in a study of response to subunit inactivated influenza vaccine. TCRdb recomputed calls from the RT-PCR reads with MiXCR, one row per CDR3 protein. The sample lists approximately 500,000 distinct CDR3 sequences; approximately 13% were seen once. The sequences come from PBMCs from blood, collected about 6 weeks after vaccination. Every receptor here comes from a man aged 45-65 years who received an inactivated influenza vaccine.

This chain uses TRBV5-1 with TRBJ1-4; D is ambiguous. Trimming left V 4 bases short and J 8 bases short, with 9 bases between. This CDR3 has 12 residues. Germline V gene lookup returns CDR1 SGHRS and CDR2 YFSETQ. In DNA form, the CDR3 reads TGCGCCAGCAGCCCAGACCAAGAAAAACTGTTTTTT. Residues: CASSPDQEKLFF.

This chain joins TRBV5-6 and TRBJ2-7; D gene unclear. Germline V gene data show CDR1 as SGHDT and CDR2 as YYEEEE. The V and J ends lost 1 base and 2 bases respectively, with 10 bases between them. The CDR3 runs to 14 residues. CDR3 DNA: TGTGCCAGCAGCTTGAGTGGGCTCCCCTACGAGCAGTACTTC. Its protein product is CASSLSGLPYEQYF.

This clonotype showed up just a few times. The chain employs TRBV20-1 and TRBJ2-1; 9 bases agree with TRBD2. Germline assignment: CDR1 DFQATT and CDR2 SNEGSKA (reference sequence). The CDR3 spans 18 residues. V was clipped by 0 bases and J by 4 bases; unmatched bases: 13. The DNA of the CDR3 is TGCAGTGCTAGAGATTTGGGACTAGCTGCACGGCGGTACAATGAGCAGTTCTTC. Protein sequence: CSARDLGLAARRYNEQFF.

This clonotype occurred many times. The chain links TRBV7-2 to TRBJ2-1; a possible D gene is TRBD2 (6 bases). Looked up from germline, CDR1 is SGHTA and CDR2 is FQGNSA. Between the trimmed V and J ends, which lost 3 bases and 9 bases, there was a span of 12 bases. The CDR3 is 13 amino acids. The CDR3 sequence is CASSLGRGGEQFF. The DNA of the CDR3 is TGTGCCAGCAGCTTGGGCCGGGGAGGTGAGCAGTTCTTC.

DNA for the CDR3: TGTGCCAGCAGCAAATTGCGATTAGCGGGAGGCCCCTTCTACAATGAGCAGTTCTTC. The encoded protein is CASSKLRLAGGPFYNEQFF. The J gene is TRBJ2-1, the V gene TRBV21-1; the table assigns TRBD2, which was not confirmed against the DNA. TRBV21-1 is described as a pseudogene. The CDR3 is made up of 19 amino acids.

The J gene is TRBJ1-5, the V gene TRBV12-3 or TRBV12-4; 8 bases are shared with TRBD1. The J segment lost 6 bases and the V segment lost 2 bases, leaving 6 bases of the junction unmatched. The CDR3 contains 15 residues. The CDR3 is CASSLTPGGGQPQHF. CDR3 DNA: TGTGCCAGCAGTTTAACCCCAGGGGGCGGTCAGCCCCAGCATTTT.

The chain has TRBV24-1 and TRBJ2-1, with 12 bases aligning to TRBD2. V shed 1 base, J shed 4 bases, and the junction held 1 base outside the gene matches. CDR3 size: 16 residues. Germline loops: CDR1 KGHDR, CDR2 SFDVKD. DNA of the CDR3: TGTGCCACCAGTGATTTTGGGACTAGCGGGTACAATGAGCAGTTCTTC. Translation gives CATSDFGTSGYNEQFF.

This clonotype was recorded many times. The chain joins TRBV7-2 to TRBJ1-5; D gene unclear. With 5 bases removed from V and 0 bases from J, the gap between germline ends came to 11 bases. This CDR3 contains 15 residues. CDR1 and CDR2 from the germline V gene are SGHTA and FQGNSA. For the CDR3, the DNA is TGTGCCAGCAGCCCCACCGGCAGTAGCAATCAGCCCCAGCATTTT. Protein product: CASSPTGSSNQPQHF. Looking up the rest from reference TRBV7-2 and TRBJ1-5 gives the full variable domain: GAGVSQSPSNKVTEKGKDVELRCDPISGHTALYWYRQSLGQGLEFLIYFQGNSAPDKSGLPSDRFSAERTGGSVSTLTIQRTQQEDSAVYLCASSPTGSSNQPQHFGDGTRLSIL.

As regards this clonotype: The junction differs from germline at one of its ends, possibly a read error. This rearrangement joins TRBV3-1 to TRBJ2-3, with 7 bases aligning to TRBD2. Germline loops: CDR1 LGHDT, CDR2 YNNKEL (reference sequence). The CDR3 runs 15 residues. The CDR3 here is CASTQVISGSDTQYF. As DNA, the CDR3 is TGTGCCAGCACCCAAGTTATTAGCGGGTCAGATACGCAGTATTTT.

The chain carries TRBV5-5 and TRBJ1-3; a weak D match, TRBD1 (5 bases). The CDR3 loop spans 17 amino acids. The ends were cut back, 4 bases at V and 1 base at J, with 18 bases in the middle. Looked up from germline, CDR1 is SGHKS and CDR2 is YYEKEE (reference sequence). CDR3 sequence (DNA): TGTGCCAGCAGCCTTGACCCAGGGAGAGGGTCTGGAAACACCATATATTTT. Translated: CASSLDPGRGSGNTIYF.

This clonotype was recorded a few times. The rearrangement links TRBV7-3 to TRBJ2-3, with D perhaps given as TRBD1 or TRBD2 (6 bases each). The V end was cut by 4 bases, the J end by 7 bases, with 21 bases between. Per germline, CDR1 SGHTA and CDR2 FQGTGA. There are 16 residues in the CDR3. The CDR3 DNA is TGTGCCAGCAGCTCCACAGGGTCAGCGGGTAGTAATACGCAGTATTTT. The encoded protein is CASSSTGSAGSNTQYF.

This chain connects TRBV9 to TRBJ2-3; D remains unclear. This CDR3 is 16 amino acids long. CDR1 is SGDLS, CDR2 YYNGEE, per germline. Trimming removed 0 bases at V and 0 bases at J, with 11 bases between. CDR3 residues: CASSVAASSSTDTQYF. The DNA of the CDR3 is TGTGCCAGCAGCGTAGCCGCGAGCTCTAGCACAGATACGCAGTATTTT.

This clonotype has just a few counts. The chain employs TRBV4-2 and TRBJ2-1; TRBD1 is a possible D gene (5 bases). V was cut by 0 bases and J by 3 bases, with 12 bases left in between. Germline V CDR1 and CDR2: LGHNA, YNFKEQ. There are 16 residues in the CDR3. CDR3 nucleotides: TGTGCCAGCAGCCAAGATGGGCAGGGTTACTACAATGAGCAGTTCTTC. As protein: CASSQDGQGYYNEQFF.

This chain uses TRBV5-1 with TRBJ2-3; TRBD2 aligns across 9 bases. J was trimmed by 2 bases and V by 6 bases; bases with no gene match: 7. CDR1 and CDR2 from the germline V gene are SGHRS and YFSETQ. This CDR3 comprises 15 residues. In nucleotides, the CDR3 is TGCGCCAGCACCAGGACTAGCGCCACCACAGATACGCAGTATTTT. Amino acids: CASTRTSATTDTQYF. Drawing the rest from reference TRBV5-1 and TRBJ2-3, the complete variable domain is KAGVTQTPRYLIKTRGQQVTLSCSPISGHRSVSWYQQTPGQGLQFLFEYFSETQRNKGNFPGRFSGRQFSNSRSEMNVSTLELGDSALYLCASTRTSATTDTQYFGPGTRLTVL.

The CDR3 DNA is TGCGCCAGCAGCCAACTAGCGGGAGGAATTGGCTACGAGCAGTACTTC. Translating gives CASSQLAGGIGYEQYF. The chain employs TRBV4-3 and TRBJ2-7, with 11 bases that match TRBD2. J gave up 3 bases and V 2 bases, and 6 bases lay outside the gene matches. Germline CDR1 reads LGHNA; CDR2 reads YSLEER. This CDR3 spans 16 amino acids.

This rearrangement joins TRBV5-1 to TRBJ1-1; TRBD1 aligns across 11 bases. This CDR3 contains 13 residues. Germline V CDR1 and CDR2: SGHRS, YFSETQ. Germline trimming cut 3 bases from V and 6 bases from J; bases unmatched to any gene: 1. The CDR3 sequence is CASSWTGGSEAFF. The DNA of the CDR3 is TGCGCCAGCAGCTGGACAGGGGGCTCTGAAGCTTTCTTT.